Listed here are 31 T cell receptor beta chains from one sample, sequenced in a study of cytomegalovirus exposure and HLA in healthy donors. Primers included in the PCR were 60 Vbeta and 13 Jbeta primers. Sequenced by immunoSEQ multiplex PCR; TCRdb stores in-frame clones only, minus some. The table shows around 150,000 clones, with about 83% occurring only once. Sequencing input: PBMCs. Receptors originate from a woman aged 30 to 39 in good health and CMV-seronegative.

The V call is TRBV7-9, the J call TRBJ2-7, with 10 bases that match TRBD2. The V segment lost 4 bases and the J segment 2 bases; nucleotides outside the gene matches: 5. CDR3 size: 15 residues. CDR1 is SEHNR, CDR2 FQNEAQ, per germline (reference sequence). CDR3 nucleotides: TGTGCCAGCAGCTACCCTAGCGGGAGCCCCTACGAGCAGTACTTC. Protein sequence: CASSYPSGSPYEQYF.

This clone was seen just once. This rearrangement joins TRBV27 to TRBJ2-1; perhaps TRBD2 as D (6 bases). CDR1 is MNHEY and CDR2 is SMNVEV in the germline V gene (reference sequence). The CDR3 has 16 residues. The ends were cut back, 0 bases at V and 0 bases at J, with 9 bases in the middle. The CDR3 coding sequence is TGTGCCAGCAGTTTATCGCGGGACCGCTCCTACAATGAGCAGTTCTTC. It translates to CASSLSRDRSYNEQFF.

The CDR3 here is CASSPSGAESTEAFF. The CDR3 nucleotides are TGTGCCAGCAGTCCATCAGGGGCGGAGAGCACTGAAGCTTTCTTT. This chain joins TRBV28 and TRBJ1-1, with D perhaps matching TRBD1 (6 bases). Trimming left V 5 bases short and J 4 bases short, with 17 bases between. CDR1 is MDHEN, CDR2 SYDVKM, per germline. This CDR3 region has 15 residues.

The rearrangement joins TRBV30 to TRBJ1-6, with 8 bases matching TRBD1. Germline lookup yields CDR1 GTSNPN and CDR2 SVGIG (reference sequence). Losses at the gene ends were 8 bases for V and 6 bases for J; bases not matched to a gene: 6. There are 13 residues in the CDR3. Here the CDR3 reads CAGDRGINSPLHF. DNA of the CDR3: TGTGCCGGAGACAGGGGAATTAATTCACCCCTCCACTTT.

This clone was counted a few times. V is TRBV4-1 and J is TRBJ1-1; TRBD1 might be the D (6 bases). Trimming removed 6 bases at V and 0 bases at J, with 11 bases between. Germline assignment: CDR1 MGHRA and CDR2 YSYEKL. The CDR3 length is 14 residues. The CDR3 nucleotides read TGCGCCAGCAGTCTCCAGGGGCTGAACACTGAAGCTTTCTTT. Translated, it gives CASSLQGLNTEAFF.

The rearrangement links TRBV15 to TRBJ2-5, with D possibly being TRBD2 (6 bases). The V gene's germline CDR1 is LNHNV and CDR2 YYDKDF (reference sequence). Trimming shortened V by 5 bases and J by 4 bases, and 11 bases separated the two germline ends. The CDR3 is made up of 13 amino acids. The CDR3 here is CATSLASVETQYF. The CDR3 nucleotides are TGTGCCACCAGCCTCGCTAGCGTAGAGACCCAGTACTTC. The full variable domain, in which reference TRBV15 and TRBJ2-5 provide the parts outside the CDR3, is DAMVIQNPRYQVTQFGKPVTLSCSQTLNHNVMYWYQQKSSQAPKLLFHYYDKDFNNEADTPDNFQSRRPNTSFCFLDIRSPGLGDTAMYLCATSLASVETQYFGPGTRLLVL.

This chain connects TRBV4-3 to TRBJ1-2; 11 positions match TRBD1. The germline CDR1 and CDR2 sequences are LGHNA and YSLEER. The CDR3 is made up of 15 amino acids. V lost 1 base and J lost 8; bases outside the gene matches: 6. The CDR3 reads CASSQVGQGARGYTF. The CDR3 bases are TGCGCCAGCAGCCAAGTAGGACAGGGGGCGCGAGGCTACACCTTC.

J is TRBJ2-7 and V is TRBV6-5; 8 bases are shared with TRBD2. The CDR3 contains 15 residues. Germline CDR1 and CDR2: MNHEY and SVGAGI. Trimming cost V 6 bases and J 2 bases; bases outside gene matches: 9. The CDR3 nucleotides read TGTGCCAGCAGCAAAGGGACTAGTATCCCCTACGAGCAGTACTTC. Translating gives CASSKGTSIPYEQYF.

This clone showed up just once. This chain connects TRBV18 to TRBJ1-2, with D hard to call. The CDR3 runs 14 residues. Trimming removed 4 bases at V and 8 bases at J, with 17 bases between. Germline values: CDR1 KGHSH, CDR2 LQKENI. DNA of the CDR3: TGTGCCAGCTCACTGGAGCGTGGCTCATACGGCTACACCTTC. It is translated as CASSLERGSYGYTF.

This clone occurred once. V usage is TRBV19 and J usage is TRBJ2-3, with TRBD2 identical over 7 bases. The CDR3 spans 15 residues. Germline CDR1 is LNHDA and CDR2 is SQIVND (reference sequence). The V and J ends lost 5 bases and 0 bases, in that order; junction bases with no gene match: 5. CDR3 nucleotide sequence: TGTGCCAGTAGTTTCGTGGGGGGGAGCACAGATACGCAGTATTTT. Its protein is CASSFVGGSTDTQYF.

This clone appeared a few times. The V gene is TRBV29-1, the J gene TRBJ1-1, with D uncertain. Looked up from germline, CDR1 is SQVTM and CDR2 is ANQGSEA. The V end was cut by 5 bases, the J end by 2 bases, with 12 bases between. The CDR3 loop spans 13 amino acids. In DNA form, the CDR3 reads TGCAGCGTTATGAGGGAGATCAACACTGAAGCTTTCTTT. The encoded protein is CSVMREINTEAFF.

V usage is TRBV19 and J usage is TRBJ1-1; 8 bases match TRBD1. V lost 2 bases to trimming and J lost 4 bases; unmatched junction nucleotides: 6. The CDR3 has 15 residues. Germline-derived CDR1 and CDR2 are LNHDA and SQIVND (reference sequence). The CDR3 coding sequence is TGTGCCAGTAGTATAAGTGCCCAGGGGGCCACTGAAGCTTTCTTT. Its translation: CASSISAQGATEAFF.

This rearrangement joins TRBV4-1 to TRBJ2-3; D might be TRBD1 (7 bases). Looked up from germline, CDR1 is MGHRA and CDR2 is YSYEKL. This CDR3 contains 16 residues. V was trimmed by 1 base and J by 1 base, leaving 12 bases between them. CDR3 sequence (DNA): TGCGCCAGCAGCCAAGTAGGAGGGGGCGGCACAGATACGCAGTATTTT. This codes for CASSQVGGGGTDTQYF.

V and J are TRBV4-3 and TRBJ1-6; perhaps TRBD1 as D (6 bases). Germline V gives CDR1 LGHNA, CDR2 YSLEER. The ends were cut back, 0 bases at V and 8 bases at J, with 11 bases in the middle. CDR3 length: 15 residues. The chain's CDR3 is CASSQDVDRDSPLHF. CDR3 nucleotides: TGCGCCAGCAGCCAAGACGTGGACAGAGATTCACCCCTCCACTTT.

In its sample, this clone was seen once. The V and J genes are TRBV7-9 and TRBJ1-1, with TRBD1 matching 10 bases. Germline CDR1 reads SEHNR; CDR2 reads FQNEAQ (reference sequence). V shed 5 bases and J 0 bases; nucleotides not matched to a gene: 9. CDR3 size: 17 residues. CDR3 loop: CASSTRTGGVMNTEAFF. The CDR3 nucleotides read TGTGCCAGCAGCACCCGGACAGGGGGAGTTATGAACACTGAAGCTTTCTTT.

V is TRBV5-1 and J is TRBJ2-3; unclear D gene. The CDR3 length is 16 residues. CDR1 SGHRS and CDR2 YFSETQ come from the germline V gene. Trimming pared 0 bases from V and 2 bases from J, leaving 13 bases between. The CDR3 DNA reads as TGCGCCAGCAGCTTGGCCGGGTACCCCTCCACAGATACGCAGTATTTT. Translated, it gives CASSLAGYPSTDTQYF.

This clone was seen a handful of times. The chain is built from TRBV6-6 and TRBJ2-7, with TRBD2 as a possible D gene (5 bases). The CDR3 covers 12 residues. CDR1 MNHNY and CDR2 SVGAGI come from the germline V gene (reference sequence). Trimming stripped 4 bases from V and 7 bases from J, with 11 bases between. CDR3 in DNA: TGTGCCAGCAGTTTGGGTTCGGGAGAGCAGTACTTC. This encodes CASSLGSGEQYF.

The chain employs TRBV18 and TRBJ1-1; D call uncertain. The CDR3 is 15 amino acids. The ends were cut back, 2 bases at V and 1 base at J, with 11 bases in the middle. Germline V lookup: CDR1 KGHSH, CDR2 LQKENI. The CDR3 is CASSPSGRENTEAFF. CDR3 bases: TGTGCCAGCTCACCATCCGGACGGGAGAACACTGAAGCTTTCTTT.

For the CDR3, the DNA is TGCGCCAGCAGCGAGGAGGGTTCCTATGGCTACACCTTC. Translating it yields CASSEEGSYGYTF. This sequence joins TRBV10-1 and TRBJ1-2; D remains unclear. The CDR3 spans 13 residues. Germline CDR1 is WNHNN and CDR2 is SYGVQD (reference sequence). V was trimmed by 6 bases and J by 4 bases, leaving 12 bases between them.

The chain is built from TRBV7-2 and TRBJ1-1, with D perhaps TRBD1 (6 bases). This CDR3 region has 17 residues. V was shortened by 1 base and J by 0 bases, with 15 bases between the two germline ends. Germline V gene data show CDR1 as SGHTA and CDR2 as FQGNSA. CDR3 sequence reads: CASSLGKWTAMNTEAFF. The CDR3 bases are TGTGCCAGCAGCTTAGGTAAATGGACAGCAATGAACACTGAAGCTTTCTTT.

The chain carries TRBV21-1 and TRBJ2-1; TRBD1 reflects the table's D call only, with no check against the DNA. TRBV21-1 corresponds to a pseudogene. The CDR3 is 20 residues long. The CDR3 loop is CASSRRTGQDPRSSYNEQFF. The CDR3 region has the DNA TGTGCCAGCAGCAGACGAACGGGACAGGATCCAAGGAGCTCCTACAATGAGCAGTTCTTC.

This rearrangement joins TRBV7-6 to TRBJ2-5; 10 bases are shared with TRBD2. The CDR3 length is 17 residues. Germline V gene lookup returns CDR1 SGHVS and CDR2 FNYEAQ. Germline trimming cut 0 bases from V and 2 bases from J; bases unmatched to any gene: 6. The CDR3 loop reads CASSLAAASGGQETQYF. DNA of the CDR3: TGTGCCAGCAGCTTAGCGGCAGCTAGCGGGGGTCAAGAGACCCAGTACTTC. The full variable domain, completed using reference TRBV7-6 and TRBJ2-5, is GAGVSQSPRYKVTKRGQDVALRCDPISGHVSLYWYRQALGQGPEFLTYFNYEAQQDKSGLPNDRFSAERPEGSISTLTIQRTEQRDSAMYRCASSLAAASGGQETQYFGPGTRLLVL.

This clone was seen once. V and J are TRBV12-5 and TRBJ2-1; D unclear. Germline values: CDR1 LGHNT, CDR2 FRNRAP. Between the trimmed V and J ends, which lost 0 bases and 2 bases, there was a span of 14 bases. The CDR3 is made up of 17 amino acids. The CDR3 reads CASGLVPLVSPYNEQFF. Here the CDR3 DNA reads TGTGCTAGTGGTTTGGTACCGCTAGTTAGCCCCTACAATGAGCAGTTCTTC.

The CDR3 reads CASSPPCQGEQYF. CDR3 DNA: TGTGCCAGCTCACCACCGTGCCAGGGGGAGCAGTACTTC. The genes are TRBV18 and TRBJ2-7, with a tentative D call TRBD1 (6 bases). Deletions cut 0 bases from V and 7 bases from J, with 10 bases between. This CDR3 contains 13 residues. Germline CDR1 reads KGHSH; CDR2 reads LQKENI. The whole variable domain, filled in from reference TRBV18 and TRBJ2-7, reads NAGVMQNPRHLVRRRGQEARLRCSPMKGHSHVYWYRQLPEEGLKFMVYLQKENIIDESGMPKERFSAEFPKEGPSILRIQQVVRGDSAAYFCASSPPCQGEQYFGPGTRLTVT.

This clone turned up a few times. This chain links TRBV6-5 with TRBJ1-1, with D unresolved. The CDR3 has 13 amino acids. CDR1 and CDR2 from the germline V gene are MNHEY and SVGAGI. Trimming removed 2 bases at V and 4 bases at J, with 8 bases between. The CDR3 DNA follows: TGTGCCAGCAGTTACACGGGTGGCACTGAAGCTTTCTTT. This codes for CASSYTGGTEAFF.

The DNA of the CDR3 is TGTGCCAGCAGCCGGGTCGGGGGGCCGAACACTGAAGCTTTCTTT. It yields the protein CASSRVGGPNTEAFF. V usage is TRBV5-4 and J usage is TRBJ1-1; D is possibly TRBD1 (6 bases). The CDR3 spans 15 residues. Germline loops: CDR1 SGHNT, CDR2 YYREEE (reference sequence). V lost 4 bases to trimming and J lost 1 base, with 14 bases between them.

The chain carries TRBV27 and TRBJ1-2, with TRBD1 matching 7 bases. The CDR3 has 12 amino acids. V lost 10 bases, J lost 6 bases, and 8 bases stayed unmatched. Germline CDR1 and CDR2: MNHEY and SMNVEV (reference sequence). The CDR3: CATVDRVNGYTF. CDR3 sequence (DNA): TGTGCCACCGTAGACAGGGTAAATGGCTACACCTTC.

The chain couples TRBV1 to TRBJ1-1; the table assigns TRBD1, which was not confirmed against the DNA. TRBV1 is recorded as a pseudogene. The CDR3 contains 17 residues. The CDR3 DNA is TGCACCAGCAGCCACCGTCCCGGGACAGGGCCGAACACTGAAGCTTTCTTT. Encoded protein: CTSSHRPGTGPNTEAFF.

The rearrangement joins TRBV6-5 to TRBJ1-3, with TRBD1 as a possible D gene (6 bases). Trimming shortened V by 7 bases and J by 4 bases, and 14 bases separated the two germline ends. Germline CDR1 and CDR2: MNHEY and SVGAGI. The CDR3 has 14 amino acids. DNA for the CDR3: TGTGCCAGCACTACAGGGAGAGACGGAAACACCATATATTTT. Its protein product is CASTTGRDGNTIYF.

The chain employs TRBV6-6 and TRBJ2-7, with 13 bases lining up with TRBD2. Germline CDR1 MNHNY, CDR2 SVGAGI (reference sequence). This CDR3 contains 14 residues. Unmatched junction bases numbered 3, after V lost 6 bases and J lost 4 bases. The CDR3 sequence is CASSTGLAGYEQYF. CDR3 coding DNA: TGTGCCAGCAGCACGGGACTAGCGGGATACGAGCAGTACTTC.

This clone was found once. The chain recombines TRBV10-3 with TRBJ2-7; D is perhaps TRBD2 (5 bases). Germline V gene sequence: CDR1 ENHRY, CDR2 SYGVKD. This CDR3 contains 13 residues. V was cut by 10 bases and J by 1 base, with 14 bases left in between. The CDR3 bases are TGTGCCAACCGGGCGGGTAGTTCCTACGAGCAGTACTTC. Translation: CANRAGSSYEQYF.